This T cell receptor (beta chain) was identified in a study of identical twins. A universal primer site came from template switching; cDNA carried unique molecular identifiers. MiXCR was run by TCRdb on the 5' RACE reads, yielding one entry per CDR3 protein. The sample contains about 330,000 distinct CDR3 sequences, 10% to 15% of which appear only once. With regard to this clonotype: Its antigen is as yet unknown.

CDR3 length: 13 residues. The V gene end was trimmed by 7 bases and the J gene end by 8 bases; junction bases not matched to a gene: 10. Findings and caveats of the study: Shared out-of-frame alpha sequences (those common to twins) showed excess low generation probability. Potential partial confounding of zero-insertion analyses by invariant MAIT and iNKT cells was noted.

These data were also reused for a study on yellow fever vaccine responses in identical twins.

The sample consisted of CD8+ T cells sorted from blood. The receptor comes from a woman under 30 in good health. The gene calls are TRBV12-3 or TRBV12-4 and TRBJ1-1, with 7 positions matching TRBD1. This CDR3 reads CASTPAGTAEAFF. The CDR3 DNA is TGTGCCAGCACCCCAGCCGGGACAGCCGAAGCTTTCTTT.